This entry lists 13 T cell receptor beta chains sequenced from one sample in a study of blood T cell repertoires in COVID-19. Using immunoSEQ multiplex PCR, the repertoire was profiled, and TCRdb retains in-frame clones only, with some absent. Here the sample spans 200,000 to 250,000 clones, 88% being singletons. The sample consisted of peripheral blood. The receptors shown here come from a woman aged 55-70 years with acute or convalescent COVID-19.

This clone has just one count. The chain uses TRBV2 and TRBJ2-5, with 9 bases identical to TRBD1. With 4 bases clipped from V and 4 bases from J, the junction kept 4 bases outside the gene matches. The CDR3 runs 14 residues. CDR1 and CDR2 (germline): SNHLY, FYNNEI. CDR3 amino acids: CASSATGGSETQYF. CDR3 sequence (DNA): TGTGCCAGCAGTGCAACAGGGGGCTCAGAGACCCAGTACTTC. Looking up the rest from reference TRBV2 and TRBJ2-5 gives the full variable domain: EPEVTQTPSHQVTQMGQEVILRCVPISNHLYFYWYRQILGQKVEFLVSFYNNEISEKSEIFDDQFSVERPDGSNFTLKIRSTKLEDSAMYFCASSATGGSETQYFGPGTRLLVL.

The chain employs TRBV4-1 and TRBJ1-5, with 10 nucleotides matching TRBD1. The V and J ends lost 3 bases and 5 bases, in that order; junction bases with no gene match: 13. Germline V gene sequence: CDR1 MGHRA, CDR2 YSYEKL. The CDR3 is made up of 18 amino acids. The CDR3 DNA sequence: TGCGCCAGCAGCCATACCCGGGACAGGGGAGATGTTGATCAGCCCCAGCATTTT. Encoded protein: CASSHTRDRGDVDQPQHF.

The V gene is TRBV21-1, the J gene TRBJ2-3; the table's TRBD2 call for D was not verified on the DNA. TRBV21-1 is given as a pseudogene. The CDR3 contains 19 residues. CDR3 in amino acids: CASSKDGVPGGTSTDTQYF. The CDR3 DNA reads TGTGCCAGCAGCAAAGATGGGGTACCGGGGGGAACTAGCACAGATACGCAGTATTTT.

This clone was observed a single time. CDR3 bases: TGTGCCAGCACCCTAGCGGCTAGCACAGATACGCAGTATTTT. This translates into CASTLAASTDTQYF. This chain joins TRBV25-1 and TRBJ2-3; 7 positions agree with TRBD2. J was trimmed by 0 bases and V by 7 bases; bases with no gene match: 4. CDR1 is MGHDK and CDR2 is SYGVNS in the germline V gene. CDR3 size: 14 residues.

The rearrangement links TRBV7-2 to TRBJ1-3, with D tentatively TRBD1 (5 bases). Germline assignment: CDR1 SGHTA and CDR2 FQGNSA. Trimming left V 1 base short and J 4 bases short, with 5 bases between. The CDR3 covers 13 residues. CDR3 residues: CASSLDRGNTIYF. As DNA, the CDR3 is TGTGCCAGCAGCTTAGACAGGGGAAACACCATATATTTT.

The V and J genes are TRBV4-2 and TRBJ1-1, with D perhaps matching TRBD1 (5 bases). Deletions cut 1 base from V and 4 bases from J, with 10 bases between. The CDR3 is made up of 14 amino acids. The germline V gene encodes CDR1 LGHNA and CDR2 YNFKEQ. The CDR3 reads CASSQVDGGTEAFF. The CDR3 DNA is TGTGCCAGCAGCCAAGTCGACGGGGGCACTGAAGCTTTCTTT.

This chain joins TRBV6-8 and TRBJ2-2, with D perhaps matching TRBD2 (6 bases). Trimming removed 8 bases at V and 2 bases at J, with 21 bases between. Germline V lookup: CDR1 MNHGY, CDR2 SAAAGT. The CDR3 covers 17 residues. The CDR3 bases are TGTGCCAGCTTGAAACCCTGGCGGACTATAAACACCGGGGAGCTGTTTTTT. Translating it yields CASLKPWRTINTGELFF.

The chain links TRBV6-5 to TRBJ1-2; TRBD1 is a possible D gene (5 bases). This CDR3 is 16 amino acids long. Germline lookup yields CDR1 MNHEY and CDR2 SVGAGI. V lost 2 bases and J lost 6, with 19 bases in between. The CDR3 nucleotides are TGTGCCAGCAGTTACCGGGGGGTCGTGGACCGTGATGGCTACACCTTC. Translated, it gives CASSYRGVVDRDGYTF.

This chain connects TRBV5-4 to TRBJ1-2, with 9 bases aligning to TRBD1. The CDR3 runs to 15 residues. Germline CDR1 and CDR2: SGHNT and YYREEE (reference sequence). The J segment lost 2 bases and the V segment lost 4 bases, leaving 6 bases of the junction unmatched. The DNA of the CDR3 is TGTGCCAGCAGCAGCAGGACAGGGGACAACTATGGCTACACCTTC. It is translated as CASSSRTGDNYGYTF.

This rearrangement joins TRBV4-2 to TRBJ1-1, with 7 bases matching TRBD1. Germline CDR1 reads LGHNA; CDR2 reads YNFKEQ. This CDR3 has 17 residues. V trimming: 0 bases; J trimming: 2 bases; junction bases outside the gene matches: 9. The CDR3 nucleotides read TGTGCCAGCAGCCAAGAGATTAAACAGGGGTCCAACACTGAAGCTTTCTTT. It codes for CASSQEIKQGSNTEAFF.

The chain recombines TRBV6-5 with TRBJ1-2; possibly TRBD1 for D (6 bases). V lost 6 bases and J lost 8, with 10 bases in between. Germline V gene sequence: CDR1 MNHEY, CDR2 SVGAGI. The CDR3 loop spans 11 amino acids. The CDR3 is CASRTGYGYTF. The DNA of the CDR3 is TGTGCCAGCAGAACAGGGTACGGCTACACCTTC.

The chain employs TRBV2 and TRBJ2-6; the D gene is possibly TRBD1 (5 bases). Germline CDR1 reads SNHLY; CDR2 reads FYNNEI. Trimming removed 4 bases at V and 2 bases at J, with 12 bases between. The CDR3 is 16 residues long. CDR3 in DNA: TGTGCCAGCAGTGGAAGAGCAGGGACTGGGGCCAACGTCCTGACTTTC. Protein: CASSGRAGTGANVLTF.

V and J are TRBV5-6 and TRBJ1-6; 7 nucleotides align to TRBD1. J was trimmed by 5 bases and V by 2 bases; bases with no gene match: 4. Looked up from germline, CDR1 is SGHDT and CDR2 is YYEEEE. This CDR3 comprises 15 residues. CDR3 DNA sequence: TGTGCCAGCAGCTTTGCAGGGGGTCATAATTCACCCCTCCACTTT. The encoded protein is CASSFAGGHNSPLHF.